This is a list of T cell receptor beta chains from one sample in a study of preoperative IRX-2 immunotherapy in early breast cancer. Assay: immunoSEQ multiplex PCR; the TCRdb copy retains only in-frame clones and omits some. This table has around 62,000 clones, 94% appearing once. Collection of the sample occurred from a patient treated with IRX-2 immunotherapy. The receptors shown here come from a human donor with breast cancer. Both conserved end residues are part of each CDR3. D genes are given only for firm matches. Clone size is not always given. Where it is, it says once, few, many or a class for expanded clones.

cdr3_nt: TGTGCCAGCAGTGAATTATATCGGGACTATCTGACCGGGGAGCTGTTTTTT
cdr3_aa: CASSELYRDYLTGELFF
clone_size: .
d_call: TRBD2
v_call: TRBV25-1
j_call: TRBJ2-2

cdr3_nt: TGTGCCAGTAGCTCTCCTCAGGGGAGGATGAACACTGAAGCTTTCTTT
cdr3_aa: CASSSPQGRMNTEAFF
clone_size: .
d_call: .
v_call: TRBV19
j_call: TRBJ1-1

cdr3_nt: TGCGCCAGCAGCTCCCTGGGGCCGATCTCCTACGAGCAGTACTTC
cdr3_aa: CASSSLGPISYEQYF
clone_size: .
d_call: .
v_call: TRBV5-1
j_call: TRBJ2-7

cdr3_nt: TGCAGCGTTGAAGGGGGGGCTAGTAGCACAGATACGCAGTATTTT
cdr3_aa: CSVEGGASSTDTQYF
clone_size: .
d_call: .
v_call: TRBV29-1
j_call: TRBJ2-3

cdr3_nt: TGCGCCAGCAGCTTGGCGGCGGGGGGGACCCAGTACTTC
cdr3_aa: CASSLAAGGTQYF
clone_size: .
d_call: TRBD2
v_call: TRBV5-1
j_call: TRBJ2-5

cdr3_nt: TGTGCCAGCAGCTTGGTTGGCTGGGACGGGCCGATAATAGAGACCCAGTACTTC
cdr3_aa: CASSLVGWDGPIIETQYF
clone_size: .
d_call: .
v_call: TRBV7-2
j_call: TRBJ2-5

cdr3_nt: TGTGCCAGCAGCTTGATGGGGAACACTGAAGCTTTCTTT
cdr3_aa: CASSLMGNTEAFF
clone_size: .
d_call: .
v_call: TRBV5-6
j_call: TRBJ1-1

cdr3_nt: TGTGCCAGCCATAGGGTCGGACTAGCGGCTCCCAATGAGCAGTTCTTC
cdr3_aa: CASHRVGLAAPNEQFF
clone_size: .
d_call: TRBD2
v_call: TRBV28
j_call: TRBJ2-1

cdr3_nt: TGTGCCAGCTCCATCAAGGGGGAGCTGTTTTTT
cdr3_aa: CASSIKGELFF
clone_size: .
d_call: .
v_call: TRBV28
j_call: TRBJ2-2

cdr3_nt: TGCGCCAGCAGCGCAGGGAGGAACACTGAAGCTTTCTTT
cdr3_aa: CASSAGRNTEAFF
clone_size: .
d_call: .
v_call: TRBV5-1
j_call: TRBJ1-1

cdr3_nt: TGTGCCAGCTCACCAAGGCTAGCGGGGGGCACAGATACGCAGTATTTT
cdr3_aa: CASSPRLAGGTDTQYF
clone_size: .
d_call: TRBD2
v_call: TRBV18
j_call: TRBJ2-3

cdr3_nt: TGTGCCACCAGTCCTAGCGGGAGTATTCTGGCGAGAGACGAGCAGTACTTC
cdr3_aa: CATSPSGSILARDEQYF
clone_size: .
d_call: TRBD2
v_call: TRBV15
j_call: TRBJ2-7

cdr3_nt: TGCAGCCCCCAAAAAGGCGTAGGGGGTACGCAGTATTTT
cdr3_aa: CSPQKGVGGTQYF
clone_size: .
d_call: .
v_call: TRBV29-1
j_call: TRBJ2-3

cdr3_nt: TGTGCCAGCAGCGCGGACAGATCGAACACTGAAGCTTTCTTT
cdr3_aa: CASSADRSNTEAFF
clone_size: .
d_call: .
v_call: TRBV28
j_call: TRBJ1-1

cdr3_nt: TGTGCCAGCAGCCCGGGACAGGGGAGTAGCAAGACCCAGTACTTC
cdr3_aa: CASSPGQGSSKTQYF
clone_size: .
d_call: TRBD1
v_call: TRBV11-3
j_call: TRBJ2-5

cdr3_nt: TGTGCCAGCAGTCAGAGCTACAATGAGCAGTTCTTC
cdr3_aa: CASSQSYNEQFF
clone_size: .
d_call: .
v_call: TRBV5-6
j_call: TRBJ2-1

cdr3_nt: TGTGCCAGCAGTTACTCGCAGGGGCCGTACTACGAGCAGTACTTC
cdr3_aa: CASSYSQGPYYEQYF
clone_size: .
d_call: .
v_call: TRBV6-5
j_call: TRBJ2-7

cdr3_nt: TGTGCCAGCAGTTACGGTGGGAGGGCTGGAAACACCATATATTTT
cdr3_aa: CASSYGGRAGNTIYF
clone_size: .
d_call: .
v_call: TRBV6-5
j_call: TRBJ1-3

cdr3_nt: TGCGCCAGCAGCCTAGAACAGGGGACAGATACGCAGTATTTT
cdr3_aa: CASSLEQGTDTQYF
clone_size: .
d_call: TRBD1
v_call: TRBV5-1
j_call: TRBJ2-3

cdr3_nt: TGCGCCAGCAGCCTAAACACGGGGCAGCCGGAGTCCTACGAGCAGTACTTC
cdr3_aa: CASSLNTGQPESYEQYF
clone_size: .
d_call: .
v_call: TRBV4-1
j_call: TRBJ2-7

cdr3_nt: TGTGCCAGCAGCTTAGCGGACCCAGGAGGAGATACGCAGTATTTT
cdr3_aa: CASSLADPGGDTQYF
clone_size: .
d_call: .
v_call: TRBV7-8
j_call: TRBJ2-3

cdr3_nt: TGTGCCAGCAGTTTAGAGGCAGCTCGCCCGTACTTC
cdr3_aa: CASSLEAARPYF
clone_size: .
d_call: .
v_call: TRBV28
j_call: TRBJ2-5

cdr3_nt: TGTGCCTGGACTAGCGCAGAGACCCAGTACTTC
cdr3_aa: CAWTSAETQYF
clone_size: .
d_call: .
v_call: TRBV30
j_call: TRBJ2-5

cdr3_nt: TGTGCCAGCAGCTCGATCAGGGTTACTGAAGCTTTCTTT
cdr3_aa: CASSSIRVTEAFF
clone_size: .
d_call: .
v_call: TRBV11-2
j_call: TRBJ1-1

cdr3_nt: TGCGCCAGCAGCCCTCCTAGCGGCTCCTACGAGCAGTACTTC
cdr3_aa: CASSPPSGSYEQYF
clone_size: .
d_call: TRBD2
v_call: TRBV5-1
j_call: TRBJ2-7

cdr3_nt: TGTGCCAGCAGCCGGGACAGCGGGAGCACTGAAGCTTTCTTT
cdr3_aa: CASSRDSGSTEAFF
clone_size: .
d_call: TRBD1
v_call: TRBV7-9
j_call: TRBJ1-1

cdr3_nt: TGTGCCACCAGCAGAGATAAGACGTACACTGAAGCTTTCTTT
cdr3_aa: CATSRDKTYTEAFF
clone_size: .
d_call: .
v_call: TRBV15
j_call: TRBJ1-1

cdr3_nt: TGTGCCACGGGCCCGAGCGGGAGAACCGGGGAGCTGTTTTTT
cdr3_aa: CATGPSGRTGELFF
clone_size: .
d_call: TRBD2
v_call: TRBV2
j_call: TRBJ2-2

cdr3_nt: TGTGCCAGCACCCGGTTTGGGGGGGCCTATGGCTACACCTTC
cdr3_aa: CASTRFGGAYGYTF
clone_size: .
d_call: .
v_call: TRBV6-5
j_call: TRBJ1-2

cdr3_nt: TGCGCCAGCAGCCGTGAACAGAAGGGTAGTGAAAAACTGTTTTTT
cdr3_aa: CASSREQKGSEKLFF
clone_size: .
d_call: .
v_call: TRBV4-3
j_call: TRBJ1-4

cdr3_nt: TGTGCCAGCAGCTTTCTGGGGGCCAACTATGGCTACACCTTC
cdr3_aa: CASSFLGANYGYTF
clone_size: .
d_call: .
v_call: TRBV7-9
j_call: TRBJ1-2

cdr3_nt: TGCGCCAGCAGCCGCCCAGTGGCGGGGCGATCCAGGGACGAGCAGTACTTC
cdr3_aa: CASSRPVAGRSRDEQYF
clone_size: .
d_call: .
v_call: TRBV4-1
j_call: TRBJ2-7

cdr3_nt: TGTGCCAGCAGCGGATTGGGACAGACATCCTACGAGCAGTACTTC
cdr3_aa: CASSGLGQTSYEQYF
clone_size: .
d_call: TRBD1
v_call: TRBV7-9
j_call: TRBJ2-7

cdr3_nt: TGTGCCAGCAATCTCGCAGGGGTGATAACCAAAAACATTCAGTACTTC
cdr3_aa: CASNLAGVITKNIQYF
clone_size: once
d_call: .
v_call: TRBV28
j_call: TRBJ2-4

cdr3_nt: TGTGCCAGCAGTTTACAGCGGGATTGGGTATCAGATACGCAGTATTTT
cdr3_aa: CASSLQRDWVSDTQYF
clone_size: .
d_call: TRBD2
v_call: TRBV27
j_call: TRBJ2-3

cdr3_nt: TGTGCCAGCAGTTACGGGGGGGATCAAGAGACCCAGTACTTC
cdr3_aa: CASSYGGDQETQYF
clone_size: .
d_call: TRBD2
v_call: TRBV6-6
j_call: TRBJ2-5

cdr3_nt: TGTGCTAGTGGTTTGGCACAACCCTACGGACAGGGAGGCGGCTACACCTTC
cdr3_aa: CASGLAQPYGQGGGYTF
clone_size: .
d_call: TRBD1
v_call: TRBV12-5
j_call: TRBJ1-2

cdr3_nt: TGTGCCAGCAGTTTAAGGGGGATGTACGAGACCCAGTACTTC
cdr3_aa: CASSLRGMYETQYF
clone_size: .
d_call: .
v_call: TRBV27
j_call: TRBJ2-5

cdr3_nt: TGTGCCAGCAGCCAGGGACCTCGGGGCTACACCTTC
cdr3_aa: CASSQGPRGYTF
clone_size: .
d_call: .
v_call: TRBV7-2
j_call: TRBJ1-2

cdr3_nt: TGTGCCAGCAGCCGGCGAGGTGGGGGGCTTGACTATGGCTACACCTTC
cdr3_aa: CASSRRGGGLDYGYTF
clone_size: once
d_call: .
v_call: TRBV5-6
j_call: TRBJ1-2

cdr3_nt: TGTGCCAGCAGCTTACGGCTGGGGGATGAAAAACTGTTTTTT
cdr3_aa: CASSLRLGDEKLFF
clone_size: .
d_call: .
v_call: TRBV7-6
j_call: TRBJ1-4

cdr3_nt: TGCGCCAGCAGCCAAGATCTGGCGGGGGGGCTCAATGAGCAGTTCTTC
cdr3_aa: CASSQDLAGGLNEQFF
clone_size: .
d_call: TRBD2
v_call: TRBV4-3
j_call: TRBJ2-1

cdr3_nt: TGCGCCAGCAGCCACGGACAGGCCGTGTCTACCAAAAACATTCAGTACTTC
cdr3_aa: CASSHGQAVSTKNIQYF
clone_size: .
d_call: TRBD1
v_call: TRBV4-1
j_call: TRBJ2-4

cdr3_nt: TGTGCCAGCAGCCAGGGGAAACAGGGCTGGGACAACCAAGAGACCCAGTACTTC
cdr3_aa: CASSQGKQGWDNQETQYF
clone_size: .
d_call: .
v_call: TRBV4-2
j_call: TRBJ2-5

cdr3_nt: TGTGCCAGCAGTTCCCCGGGGCATGAGCAGTTCTTC
cdr3_aa: CASSSPGHEQFF
clone_size: .
d_call: .
v_call: TRBV27
j_call: TRBJ2-1

cdr3_nt: TGTGCCAGTAGTCCTAGATTGGGCACAGATACGCAGTATTTT
cdr3_aa: CASSPRLGTDTQYF
clone_size: .
d_call: .
v_call: TRBV19
j_call: TRBJ2-3

cdr3_nt: TGCAGCCCCCTCCTATGGGATACGCAGTATTTT
cdr3_aa: CSPLLWDTQYF
clone_size: .
d_call: .
v_call: TRBV29-1
j_call: TRBJ2-3

cdr3_nt: TGTGCCAGCAGTTACTCGTTACCCCACTACGAGCAGTACTTC
cdr3_aa: CASSYSLPHYEQYF
clone_size: .
d_call: .
v_call: TRBV6-6
j_call: TRBJ2-7

cdr3_nt: TGTGCCAGCAGCTTGGAGGGCAGCACGGGAAACACCATATATTTT
cdr3_aa: CASSLEGSTGNTIYF
clone_size: .
d_call: .
v_call: TRBV5-4
j_call: TRBJ1-3

cdr3_nt: TGTGCCTGGGGCGCCCAAACGGGGGGAGTTGCGGGTGAGCAGTTCTTC
cdr3_aa: CAWGAQTGGVAGEQFF
clone_size: .
d_call: TRBD2
v_call: TRBV30
j_call: TRBJ2-1

cdr3_nt: TGTGCCAGCCGGAGGTCGGACAACTACGAGCAGTACTTC
cdr3_aa: CASRRSDNYEQYF
clone_size: .
d_call: .
v_call: TRBV14
j_call: TRBJ2-7

cdr3_nt: TGTGCCAGCAGCGCGGGACCGATGGTCCACGAGCAGTACTTC
cdr3_aa: CASSAGPMVHEQYF
clone_size: .
d_call: .
v_call: TRBV9
j_call: TRBJ2-7

cdr3_nt: TGCGCCAGCAGCCAAGTTCTTTTGCGGGACAGGGCCGACCAGCCCCAGCATTTT
cdr3_aa: CASSQVLLRDRADQPQHF
clone_size: .
d_call: TRBD1
v_call: TRBV4-1
j_call: TRBJ1-5

cdr3_nt: TGTGCCAGCAGCCAGAACACCGGGGAGCTGTTTTTT
cdr3_aa: CASSQNTGELFF
clone_size: .
d_call: .
v_call: TRBV13
j_call: TRBJ2-2

cdr3_nt: TGCGCCAGCAGCCAAACGTCGGCGCTCCGGGGGGAAGCTTTCTTT
cdr3_aa: CASSQTSALRGEAFF
clone_size: .
d_call: .
v_call: TRBV4-3
j_call: TRBJ1-1

cdr3_nt: TGTGCCAGCAGCTTCTTCCCCGGGTTACCTTTAGCCAAAAACATTCAGTACTTC
cdr3_aa: CASSFFPGLPLAKNIQYF
clone_size: .
d_call: .
v_call: TRBV7-2
j_call: TRBJ2-4

cdr3_nt: TGTGCCAGCAGCCAAGGTTTCTCAGGACCCCTCTACGAGCAGTACTTC
cdr3_aa: CASSQGFSGPLYEQYF
clone_size: .
d_call: .
v_call: TRBV4-2
j_call: TRBJ2-7

cdr3_nt: TGTGCCAGCTTCGCGCAGACAGTTCAGGATGGCTACACCTTC
cdr3_aa: CASFAQTVQDGYTF
clone_size: once
d_call: .
v_call: TRBV18
j_call: TRBJ1-2